These 20 T cell receptor beta chains were sequenced from one sample in a study of T-cell reconstitution after alpha-beta-depleted transplantation in children. Preparation of the TCRbeta library involved a method that used unique molecular identifiers. TCRdb reprocessed the PCR reads via MiXCR and lists one record per CDR3 protein. Altogether hundreds of thousands of distinct CDR3 sequences are present, roughly a quarter being singletons, with the ten largest covering more than 4.5%. The sample was PBMCs, mostly from graft donor cells, taken 360 days after TCRalphabeta/CD19-depleted stem cell transplant. These receptors were taken from a female patient aged 2-9 years who had a stem cell transplant for congenital amegakaryocytic thrombocytopenia, so the T cells may come from the graft donor.

This clonotype was detected many times. The chain is built from TRBV5-1 and TRBJ2-1, with TRBD2 identical over 7 bases. Looked up from germline, CDR1 is SGHRS and CDR2 is YFSETQ. V shed 0 bases, J shed 0 bases, and the junction held 3 bases outside the gene matches. This CDR3 has 16 amino acids. In nucleotides, the CDR3 is TGCGCCAGCAGCTTGGGTGCGGGAGCCTCCTACAATGAGCAGTTCTTC. This encodes CASSLGAGASYNEQFF. The entire variable domain, with the rest obtained from reference TRBV5-1 and TRBJ2-1, is as follows: KAGVTQTPRYLIKTRGQQVTLSCSPISGHRSVSWYQQTPGQGLQFLFEYFSETQRNKGNFPGRFSGRQFSNSRSEMNVSTLELGDSALYLCASSLGAGASYNEQFFGPGTRLTVL.

This sequence joins TRBV10-3 and TRBJ1-3; no firm D call. The CDR3 is 14 amino acids. CDR1 is ENHRY, CDR2 SYGVKD, per germline. The V end lost 3 bases, the J end lost 4 bases, and 10 bases lay between the germline ends. CDR3 region: CAISELGGGNTIYF. In nucleotides, the CDR3 is TGTGCCATCAGTGAACTGGGCGGGGGAAACACCATATATTTT.

This clonotype occurred a few times. The chain joins TRBV11-2 to TRBJ2-1; unclear D gene. CDR1 is SGHAT and CDR2 is FQNNGV in the germline V gene. V was shortened by 1 base and J by 15 bases, with 10 bases between the two germline ends. The length of the CDR3 is 11 residues. The CDR3 nucleotides read TGTGCCAGCAGCTTAGTGCAGGTTTGGTTCTTC. Protein product: CASSLVQVWFF.

CDR3 region: CASSLEYRTRRSEALGSPLYEQFF. DNA of the CDR3: TGCGCCAGCAGCTTGGAGTACAGGACTAGGCGTAGTGAGGCCCTCGGGAGCCCTCTCTATGAGCAGTTCTTC. The rearrangement links TRBV5-1 to TRBJ2-1; 7 bases are shared with TRBD2. The CDR3 has 24 residues. The germline CDR1 and CDR2 sequences are SGHRS and YFSETQ. Trimming took 0 bases from V and 8 from J; bases not matched to a gene: 35.

This clonotype was detected a few times. The rearrangement uses TRBV9 and TRBJ2-1, with D possibly TRBD2 on 6 matching bases. CDR1 SGDLS and CDR2 YYNGEE come from the germline V gene. Trimming cost V 0 bases and J 8 bases, with 15 bases left between them. There are 15 residues in the CDR3. CDR3 sequence reads: CASSVAPTSGYEQFF. CDR3 DNA: TGTGCCAGCAGCGTAGCTCCGACTAGTGGGTATGAGCAGTTCTTC.

This clonotype came up once. The CDR3 protein is CASSQRTGGPTGELFF. CDR3 bases: TGTGCCAGCAGCCAAAGGACAGGGGGTCCCACCGGGGAGCTGTTTTTT. V is TRBV3-1 and J is TRBJ2-2, with 10 bases that match TRBD1. Germline assignment: CDR1 LGHDT and CDR2 YNNKEL (reference sequence). V was pared by 2 bases and J by 4 bases, with 4 bases of the junction left unmatched. CDR3 length: 16 amino acids.

The chain carries TRBV7-8 and TRBJ2-3; TRBD2 matches 13 bases. The CDR3 extends over 20 amino acids. Germline values: CDR1 SGHVS, CDR2 FQNEAQ. J gave up 1 base and V 4 bases, and 14 bases lay outside the gene matches. CDR3 protein: CASSSSYRLAGGPRTDTQYF. For the CDR3, the DNA is TGTGCCAGCAGCTCTTCATACCGACTAGCGGGGGGCCCACGCACAGATACGCAGTATTTT.

This clonotype has only a few counts. The chain couples TRBV29-1 to TRBJ1-1, with D perhaps TRBD1 (5 bases). The CDR3 has 14 residues. Germline CDR1 is SQVTM and CDR2 is ANQGSEA. Trimming removed 4 bases at V and 2 bases at J, with 14 bases between. The DNA for the CDR3 is TGCAGCGTTGTTCCTGGACACTTCAACACTGAAGCTTTCTTT. Its protein is CSVVPGHFNTEAFF. Complete variable domain (other parts from reference TRBV29-1 and TRBJ1-1): SAVISQKPSRDICQRGTSLTIQCQVDSQVTMMFWYRQQPGQSLTLIATANQGSEATYESGFVIDKFPISRPNLTFSTLTVSNMSPEDSSIYLCSVVPGHFNTEAFFGQGTRLTVV.

The CDR3 nucleotides read TGCGCCAGCAGCCAAGATCTGACTAGCGGTACTCCCTACAATGAGCAGTTCTTC. Protein product: CASSQDLTSGTPYNEQFF. The V gene is TRBV4-3, the J gene TRBJ2-1, with 9 nucleotides matching TRBD2. The CDR3 spans 18 residues. After removal of 0 bases from V and 2 bases from J, the junction contained 8 bases not matched to a gene. Germline CDR1 and CDR2: LGHNA and YSLEER.

CDR3 nucleotide sequence: TGTGCCAGCAGCTCCGAGGGGGGGCCTTATGGCTACACCTTC. It codes for CASSSEGGPYGYTF. The chain joins TRBV28 to TRBJ1-2; possibly TRBD1 for D (6 bases). The CDR3 spans 14 residues. Germline V gives CDR1 MDHEN, CDR2 SYDVKM. V lost 6 bases, J lost 5 bases, and 16 bases lay in between.

The J gene is TRBJ2-3, the V gene TRBV5-1, with D uncertain. The CDR3 covers 14 residues. Trimming pared 4 bases from V and 6 bases from J, leaving 15 bases between. Germline CDR1 reads SGHRS; CDR2 reads YFSETQ. The CDR3 sequence is CASSTRIAGDTQYF. The DNA of the CDR3 is TGCGCCAGCAGCACCCGAATAGCCGGCGATACGCAGTATTTT.

The chain recombines TRBV5-1 with TRBJ2-7; possibly TRBD1 for D (5 bases). This CDR3 region has 14 residues. The germline V and J ends were trimmed by 4 bases and 5 bases, with 16 bases remaining between them. Germline V gives CDR1 SGHRS, CDR2 YFSETQ. The CDR3 here is CASSPGAGRDEQYF. The DNA of the CDR3 is TGCGCCAGCAGCCCCGGAGCAGGGCGCGACGAGCAGTACTTC.

The chain links TRBV4-2 to TRBJ1-2; D remains unclear. V was cut by 1 base and J by 3 bases, with 12 bases left in between. This CDR3 contains 15 residues. Per germline, CDR1 LGHNA and CDR2 YNFKEQ. DNA of the CDR3: TGTGCCAGCAGCCAAGCGATGGAGCTCTACTATGGCTACACCTTC. Translation gives CASSQAMELYYGYTF.

The chain employs TRBV6-1 and TRBJ2-2, with D tentatively TRBD1 (6 bases). This CDR3 has 14 amino acids. Germline V CDR1 and CDR2: MNHNS, SASEGT. V was cut by 6 bases and J by 4 bases, with 12 bases left in between. CDR3 DNA: TGTGCCAGCAGGACCGGGACATCCACCGGGGAGCTGTTTTTT. The encoded protein is CASRTGTSTGELFF.

In its sample, this clonotype was seen a few times. The gene calls are TRBV20-1 and TRBJ1-3; no definite D call. Germline CDR1 is DFQATT and CDR2 is SNEGSKA (reference sequence). Between the trimmed V and J ends, which lost 3 bases and 3 bases, there was a span of 3 bases. This CDR3 region has 11 residues. This chain's CDR3 is CSASRGNTIYF. CDR3 nucleotides: TGCAGTGCTAGTCGTGGAAACACCATATATTTT.

The table lists this clonotype with a few counts. This chain joins TRBV12-3 or TRBV12-4 and TRBJ2-4; the D gene is possibly TRBD1 (5 bases). Trimming shortened V by 2 bases and J by 6 bases, and 5 bases separated the two germline ends. The CDR3 runs 12 residues. The CDR3: CASSLRGNIQYF. CDR3 coding DNA: TGTGCCAGCAGTTTAAGGGGAAACATTCAGTACTTC.

The chain couples TRBV9 to TRBJ2-7, with D perhaps matching TRBD1 or TRBD2 (5 bases each). Looked up from germline, CDR1 is SGDLS and CDR2 is YYNGEE. The CDR3 consists of 16 residues. Trimming left V 3 bases short and J 0 bases short, with 16 bases between. CDR3 region: CASSEGTKNSSYEQYF. The CDR3 DNA sequence: TGTGCCAGCAGCGAAGGGACGAAAAACAGCTCCTACGAGCAGTACTTC. The variable domain in full, completed from reference TRBV9 and TRBJ2-7, reads DSGVTQTPKHLITATGQRVTLRCSPRSGDLSVYWYQQSLDQGLQFLIQYYNGEERAKGNILERFSAQQFPDLHSELNLSSLELGDSALYFCASSEGTKNSSYEQYFGPGTRLTVT.

The chain couples TRBV2 to TRBJ2-5; D gene uncertain. Trimming removed 3 bases at V and 1 base at J, with 6 bases between. Germline V gene data show CDR1 as SNHLY and CDR2 as FYNNEI. This CDR3 has 13 amino acids. The CDR3 DNA reads TGTGCCAGCAGTGAGTGGCGCCAAGAGACCCAGTACTTC. It specifies CASSEWRQETQYF.

This clonotype occurred a few times. The chain is built from TRBV12-3 or TRBV12-4 and TRBJ2-2; TRBD2 matches 8 bases. The ends lost 7 bases at V and 4 bases at J; junction bases unmatched: 5. This CDR3 is built from 14 residues. CDR3 DNA: TGTGCCAGCACCCGGGGGGGGAGCACCGGGGAGCTGTTTTTT. As protein: CASTRGGSTGELFF.

This chain joins TRBV15 and TRBJ1-4; weak D call: TRBD1 (6 bases). The germline gives CDR1 LNHNV, CDR2 YYDKDF (reference sequence). V was shortened by 1 base and J by 7 bases, with 13 bases between the two germline ends. This CDR3 comprises 15 residues. CDR3 bases: TGTGCCACCAGCAGAGCTACAGGGTTGGGTGAAAAACTGTTTTTT. As protein: CATSRATGLGEKLFF.